Listed below are T cell receptor beta chains from one sample, sequenced in a study of vaccination effects on CD4 cells after COVID-19. Their antigens are not known. Measured with immunoSEQ multiplex PCR; TCRdb has only the in-frame clones, and not every one. The repertoire holds more than 20,000 clones, 75% seen once, with roughly 19% in the top ten. The source material was CD4+ T cells from PBMCs cultured with HCoV-NL63 spike peptides, sampled before COVID-19 vaccination. Source of these receptors: a human donor who received a COVID-19 vaccine. Each CDR3 is given without its conserved first and last residue.

v_call	j_call	cdr3_aa
TRBV7-2	TRBJ1-3	ASSLTGTTGNTIY
TRBV25-1	TRBJ2-7	ASSAHDGTVQY
TRBV30	TRBJ1-1	AWIPGLSTEAF
TRBV6-5	TRBJ1-1	ASSRDGTEAF
TRBV9	TRBJ2-2	ASSVVAGATGGELF
TRBV6-5	TRBJ2-3	ASSSTSGGTDTQY
TRBV10-3	TRBJ2-2	AIKGMANTGELF
TRBV6-5	TRBJ2-1	ASSYRQGAYNEQF
TRBV3-1/TRBV3-2	TRBJ1-6	ASSQGGPRASPLH
TRBV27	TRBJ2-1	ASSLHAQKF
TRBV29-1	TRBJ1-2	SVSTGSYGYT
TRBV29-1	TRBJ1-1	SVGSLINTEAF
TRBV18	TRBJ2-3	ASSPPRTGADTQY
TRBV18	TRBJ2-1	ASSRGWTSGSNEQF